The rows below give T cell receptor beta chains drawn from one sample of a study of post-analysis software for immune sequencing data. TCRdb itself ran the PCR reads through MiXCR, one entry per CDR3 protein. Of about 460,000 distinct CDR3 sequences listed, around 40% are singletons. The specimen was blood. Receptors were obtained from a girl aged 5 to 17 with multiple sclerosis. The CDR3 runs from the conserved cysteine through the conserved F or W. Fields, in order: V gene, J gene, D gene, clone size, CDR3 DNA, CDR3 protein. The D gene is left open where the match is weak. Expanded clones are given a class, and other clones once, few, many or no size at all.

>TRBV4-1|TRBJ1-2|-|-
TGCGCCAGCAGCCCACCTATCAGGGGTTCTAACTATGGCTACACCTTC
CASSPPIRGSNYGYTF
>TRBV6-1|TRBJ1-1|-|-
TGTGCCAGCAGTGAGACACAGGCTACTACAGGTGAAGCTTTCTTT
CASSETQATTGEAFF
>TRBV7-8|TRBJ2-7|TRBD2|few
TGTGCCAGCAGCTTAGCCCGGTTTGGGGAGGGCAGGTACGAGCAGTACTTC
CASSLARFGEGRYEQYF
>TRBV5-1|TRBJ2-7|TRBD2|-
TGCGCCAGCAGCTTGGCACCCCTAGCGGGATCCTACGAGCAGTACTTC
CASSLAPLAGSYEQYF
>TRBV7-9|TRBJ2-7|-|few
TGTGCCAGCAGCTTTGCCGTGGAGCAGTACTTC
CASSFAVEQYF
>TRBV28|TRBJ2-5|TRBD2|-
TGTGCCAGCAGTGGGACTAGCGGAGTACCAGAGACCCAGTACTTC
CASSGTSGVPETQYF
>TRBV12-3/TRBV12-4|TRBJ1-2|-|few
TGTGCCAGCAGTTTAGACGGATTAGGCTACACCTTC
CASSLDGLGYTF
>TRBV29-1|TRBJ2-4|-|-
TGCAGCGTTGAAGATCTGAGGGAAGTAGCCAAAAACATTCAGTACTTC
CSVEDLREVAKNIQYF
>TRBV9|TRBJ1-1|TRBD1|once
TGTGCCAGCAGCCCAAGACAGGGGGCGAACACTGAAGCTTTCTTT
CASSPRQGANTEAFF
>TRBV5-1|TRBJ2-7|-|few
TGCGCCAGCGGGACCGTGGGGGCCTACGAGCAGTACTTC
CASGTVGAYEQYF